Listed here are 30 T cell receptor beta chains from one sample, sequenced in a study of post-analysis software for immune sequencing data. Study observations and caveats: The study found TRBV5-6, TRBV5-1 and TRBV20-1 among five or six TRBV segments more frequent in patients than controls.

These receptors have no known antigen. The authors incorporated unique molecular identifiers into the TCR beta cDNA libraries. MiXCR was run by TCRdb on the PCR reads, yielding one entry per CDR3 protein. The sample carries about 770,000 distinct CDR3 sequences, about 45% recorded once. The source material was blood. The source is a girl aged 5 to 17 with multiple sclerosis.

The chain uses TRBV5-5 and TRBJ1-1; D is possibly TRBD1 (5 bases). CDR1 SGHKS and CDR2 YYEKEE come from the germline V gene (reference sequence). Trimming cost V 3 bases and J 2 bases, with 17 bases left between them. The CDR3 loop spans 16 amino acids. CDR3 sequence (DNA): TGTGCCAGCAGCTCAAATTGGGACCCCCGCAACACTGAAGCTTTCTTT. It is translated as CASSSNWDPRNTEAFF.

The table lists this clonotype with a count of one. The chain links TRBV7-6 to TRBJ2-7; 10 bases match TRBD2. CDR1 and CDR2 (germline): SGHVS, FNYEAQ. J gave up 4 bases and V 5 bases, and 8 bases lay outside the gene matches. This CDR3 contains 15 residues. As DNA, the CDR3 is TGTGCCAGCAGCCCTCGGACTAGCGGACTTTACGAGCAGTACTTC. Amino acids: CASSPRTSGLYEQYF. The complete variable domain, with remaining parts taken from reference TRBV7-6 and TRBJ2-7, reads GAGVSQSPRYKVTKRGQDVALRCDPISGHVSLYWYRQALGQGPEFLTYFNYEAQQDKSGLPNDRFSAERPEGSISTLTIQRTEQRDSAMYRCASSPRTSGLYEQYFGPGTRLTVT.

This clonotype was seen only a few times. This chain connects TRBV15 to TRBJ2-1, with TRBD2 matching 9 bases. This CDR3 is 17 amino acids long. From germline, CDR1 is LNHNV and CDR2 YYDKDF (reference sequence). Germline trimming cut 3 bases from V and 4 bases from J; bases unmatched to any gene: 10. DNA of the CDR3: TGTGCCACCAGCAGGGGGGATAGCGGGAGTCGGTACAATGAGCAGTTCTTC. The encoded protein is CATSRGDSGSRYNEQFF.

The chain employs TRBV3-1 and TRBJ2-5; TRBD2 might be the D (5 bases). TRBJ2-7 matches the DNA end more closely, so the J call is doubtful. Germline values: CDR1 LGHDT, CDR2 YNNKEL (reference sequence). CDR3 size: 13 residues. The DNA for the CDR3 is TGTGCCAGCAGCCAAGGACTATCCGGCGAGCAGTACTTC. Its protein is CASSQGLSGEQYF.

This rearrangement joins TRBV7-9 to TRBJ2-1, with D unresolved. In germline, CDR1 is SEHNR, CDR2 FQNEAQ (reference sequence). V was cut by 5 bases and J by 15 bases, with 14 bases left in between. This CDR3 is built from 11 residues. CDR3 nucleotides: TGTGCCAGCAGCCACCTCGAGGTTGCGTTCTTC. Amino acids: CASSHLEVAFF.

There are a few counts of this clonotype. The V call is TRBV7-9, the J call TRBJ1-1; D unresolved. The CDR3 loop spans 12 amino acids. Between the trimmed V and J ends, which lost 3 bases and 3 bases, there was a span of 5 bases. Per germline, CDR1 SEHNR and CDR2 FQNEAQ (reference sequence). This CDR3 is CASSFRDTEAFF. CDR3 coding DNA: TGTGCCAGCAGCTTTAGGGACACTGAAGCTTTCTTT.

This sequence joins TRBV14 and TRBJ1-2; D uncertain. The CDR3 is 15 residues long. CDR1 and CDR2 (germline): SGHDN, FVKESK. V was cut by 4 bases and J by 7 bases, with 19 bases left in between. The CDR3 region is CASSRLPNLSAGYTF. CDR3 coding DNA: TGTGCCAGCAGCCGCTTACCCAACCTCTCGGCTGGCTACACCTTC.

The gene calls are TRBV27 and TRBJ2-7; D tentatively reads TRBD1 or TRBD2 (5 bases each). V dropped 6 bases and J dropped 5 bases, with 20 bases sitting between them. Germline V gene lookup returns CDR1 MNHEY and CDR2 SMNVEV (reference sequence). This CDR3 has 15 residues. CDR3: CASRKEVSGPHEQYF. In nucleotides, the CDR3 is TGTGCCAGCAGAAAGGAGGTATCGGGGCCCCACGAGCAGTACTTC.

This clonotype was picked up many times. The rearrangement joins TRBV9 to TRBJ2-7; D call uncertain. V was clipped by 0 bases and J by 2 bases, with 9 bases between them. The germline V gene encodes CDR1 SGDLS and CDR2 YYNGEE. This CDR3 has 14 residues. In DNA, the CDR3 is TGTGCCAGCAGCGTAGAGGGCGAACCCTACGAGCAGTACTTC. Its translation is CASSVEGEPYEQYF.

The chain uses TRBV10-3 and TRBJ2-3; no clear D. The V end lost 2 bases, the J end lost 6 bases, and 9 bases lay between the germline ends. The length of the CDR3 is 13 residues. Germline-derived CDR1 and CDR2 are ENHRY and SYGVKD. The CDR3 DNA sequence: TGTGCCATCAGTGAGGATAGGGTCGATACGCAGTATTTT. Translating gives CAISEDRVDTQYF.

The CDR3, as DNA: TGTGCCAGCAGCTTTTGGGTTCACACTGAAGCTTTCTTT. Its translation: CASSFWVHTEAFF. V is TRBV5-6 and J is TRBJ1-1; D gene ambiguous. Germline V gene sequence: CDR1 SGHDT, CDR2 YYEEEE. V was cut by 2 bases and J by 3 bases, with 8 bases left in between. The CDR3 consists of 13 residues.

The J gene is TRBJ2-1, the V gene TRBV20-1, with a weak D call TRBD2 (6 bases). The CDR3 sequence is 18 residues long. V lost 1 base to trimming and J lost 10 bases, with 29 bases between them. Germline CDR1 and CDR2: DFQATT and SNEGSKA (reference sequence). The CDR3 DNA follows: TGCAGTGCTAGAGGTTTCGATAACGGGAGAGTCGTTGGTACGGAGCAGTTCTTC. Translating it yields CSARGFDNGRVVGTEQFF.

V is TRBV29-1 and J is TRBJ2-1; 8 bases agree with TRBD1. TRBJ2-7 explains the end of the DNA better; the J call may be wrong. This CDR3 has 11 amino acids. The germline CDR1 and CDR2 sequences are SQVTM and ANQGSEA. CDR3 bases: TGCAGCGCTCAGGGGGCGGGCGAGCAGTACTTC. This encodes CSAQGAGEQYF.

The chain has TRBV6-2 or TRBV6-3 and TRBJ2-7; 7 bases agree with TRBD1. V lost 7 bases and J lost 4; bases outside the gene matches: 4. Per germline, CDR1 MNHEY and CDR2 SVGEGT. The CDR3 loop spans 12 amino acids. Written as DNA, the CDR3 is TGTGCCAGCAATGACAGGGTTTACGAGCAGTACTTC. The encoded protein is CASNDRVYEQYF.

V gene TRBV4-3 combines with J gene TRBJ2-5, with D perhaps TRBD2 (6 bases). In germline, CDR1 is LGHNA, CDR2 YSLEER. The CDR3 spans 17 residues. Trimming stripped 1 base from V and 5 bases from J, with 20 bases between. CDR3: CASSQVVFGGVGETQYF. The CDR3 coding sequence is TGCGCCAGCAGCCAAGTTGTCTTCGGGGGAGTCGGGGAGACCCAGTACTTC.

The chain combines TRBV20-1 with TRBJ1-2; D not certain. Germline values: CDR1 DFQATT, CDR2 SNEGSKA (reference sequence). The V gene lost 1 base and the J gene lost 0 bases, with 12 bases spanning the gap. The CDR3 runs to 15 residues. CDR3 region: CSARVGRSANYGYTF. DNA of the CDR3: TGCAGTGCTAGAGTTGGGAGGTCAGCTAACTATGGCTACACCTTC.

The gene calls are TRBV6-5 and TRBJ2-7; 10 bases line up with TRBD2. Per the germline V gene, CDR1 is MNHEY and CDR2 is SVGAGI. There are 15 residues in the CDR3. Trimming cost V 3 bases and J 2 bases; bases outside gene matches: 4. The CDR3: CASSYRAGGTYEQYF. CDR3 DNA sequence: TGTGCCAGCAGTTATCGAGCGGGAGGGACCTACGAGCAGTACTTC.

The chain employs TRBV5-5 and TRBJ2-7; 8 nucleotides agree with TRBD1. The V segment lost 0 bases and the J segment 3 bases; nucleotides outside the gene matches: 11. Germline loops: CDR1 SGHKS, CDR2 YYEKEE (reference sequence). The CDR3 has 17 amino acids. CDR3 region: CASSLVEDRVFVYEQYF. CDR3 DNA: TGTGCCAGCAGCTTGGTTGAGGACAGGGTATTCGTCTACGAGCAGTACTTC.

The chain combines TRBV6-5 with TRBJ1-6, with D hard to call. The CDR3 is 13 residues long. Germline CDR1 and CDR2: MNHEY and SVGAGI. The V end lost 2 bases, the J end lost 7 bases, and 6 bases lay between the germline ends. CDR3 residues: CASSYEPNSPLHF. The CDR3, as DNA: TGTGCCAGCAGTTACGAACCGAATTCACCCCTCCACTTT.

This chain connects TRBV27 to TRBJ2-1, with D possibly TRBD1 on 5 matching bases. With 7 bases removed from V and 9 bases from J, the gap between germline ends came to 10 bases. The CDR3 runs 11 residues. The germline gives CDR1 MNHEY, CDR2 SMNVEV (reference sequence). In nucleotides, the CDR3 is TGTGCCAGCAAAAGGGGAAGTGAGCAGTTCTTC. It encodes CASKRGSEQFF.

The chain carries TRBV5-5 and TRBJ2-7; 9 positions agree with TRBD2. The germline V gene has CDR1 SGHKS and CDR2 YYEKEE (reference sequence). The CDR3 spans 15 residues. With V trimmed by 6 bases and J by 0 bases, 7 bases remained unmatched. CDR3 sequence: CASILSGGSSYEQYF. Written as DNA, the CDR3 is TGTGCCAGCATACTTAGCGGGGGCAGCTCCTACGAGCAGTACTTC.

This chain joins TRBV6-5 and TRBJ2-5; TRBD2 agrees at 10 bases. The CDR3 is made up of 17 amino acids. Germline CDR1 and CDR2: MNHEY and SVGAGI. The J segment lost 5 bases and the V segment lost 2 bases, leaving 11 bases of the junction unmatched. In nucleotides, the CDR3 is TGTGCCAGCAGTTACGGATTGGCTAGCGGGAGACAGGAGACCCAGTACTTC. It is translated as CASSYGLASGRQETQYF.

This clonotype came up once. The chain has TRBV4-3 and TRBJ2-1; D is undetermined. The V and J ends lost 0 bases and 6 bases respectively, with 9 bases between them. The CDR3 contains 14 residues. Germline loops: CDR1 LGHNA, CDR2 YSLEER. CDR3 nucleotide sequence: TGCGCCAGCAGCCAAGATCGGGCTGGCAATGAGCAGTTCTTC. It specifies CASSQDRAGNEQFF.

The CDR3 protein is CASSLSGYSTDTQYF. CDR3 coding DNA: TGTGCCAGCAGTCTTAGCGGGTATAGCACAGATACGCAGTATTTT. The gene calls are TRBV7-3 and TRBJ2-3, with 7 positions matching TRBD2. Germline values: CDR1 SGHTA, CDR2 FQGTGA. Germline trimming cut 6 bases from V and 0 bases from J; bases unmatched to any gene: 6. This CDR3 has 15 amino acids.

V and J are TRBV7-9 and TRBJ2-3; D is possibly TRBD1 or TRBD2 (5 bases each). Germline CDR1 SEHNR, CDR2 FQNEAQ (reference sequence). This CDR3 spans 15 amino acids. V lost 3 bases, J lost 2 bases, and 12 bases lay in between. CDR3 bases: TGTGCCAGCAGCTTGGGACCGGGACCCACAGATACGCAGTATTTT. Its translation: CASSLGPGPTDTQYF.

The chain uses TRBV9 and TRBJ2-7; weak D call: TRBD1 (6 bases). The CDR3 contains 16 residues. The V gene's germline CDR1 is SGDLS and CDR2 YYNGEE. V was trimmed by 4 bases and J by 2 bases, leaving 19 bases between them. CDR3 loop: CASSPTGSQTPYEQYF. DNA for the CDR3: TGTGCCAGCAGCCCGACAGGTTCCCAAACTCCCTACGAGCAGTACTTC.

This clonotype came up a few times. The rearrangement joins TRBV12-3 or TRBV12-4 to TRBJ2-1; 8 bases align to TRBD1. With 6 bases clipped from V and 7 bases from J, the junction kept 5 bases outside the gene matches. CDR3 size: 13 residues. In DNA form, the CDR3 reads TGTGCCAGCAGCCAGACAGGGGTAAATGAGCAGTTCTTC. Amino acid sequence: CASSQTGVNEQFF.

The rearrangement joins TRBV7-9 to TRBJ2-7; 9 positions match TRBD2. The J call may be faulty, since TRBJ2-5 better matches the DNA end. CDR3 length equals 15 residues. Germline V CDR1 and CDR2: SEHNR, FQNEAQ (reference sequence). CDR3 nucleotides: TGTGCCAGCAGCGTCAGGCGACTAGCGGAAGAGACCCAGTACTTC. Protein: CASSVRRLAEETQYF.

The rearrangement joins TRBV10-3 to TRBJ2-3; 9 bases are shared with TRBD2. V lost 3 bases, J lost 6 bases, and 10 bases stayed unmatched. Per germline, CDR1 ENHRY and CDR2 SYGVKD. The CDR3 loop spans 16 amino acids. The CDR3 coding sequence is TGTGCCATCAGTGATCTTGGGACTAGCAGGAGTGATACGCAGTATTTT. Its protein product is CAISDLGTSRSDTQYF.

This chain joins TRBV27 and TRBJ2-7, with D perhaps assigned TRBD1 or TRBD2 (5 bases each). Trimming removed 5 bases at V and 4 bases at J, with 18 bases between. Looked up from germline, CDR1 is MNHEY and CDR2 is SMNVEV (reference sequence). The CDR3 sequence is 15 residues long. The CDR3 region is CASSPPGWDVYEQYF. The CDR3 DNA reads TGTGCCAGCAGTCCACCAGGGTGGGACGTGTACGAGCAGTACTTC.